This T cell receptor (beta chain) was documented in a study of shared T cell receptors in the human thymus. Germline V gives CDR1 SGHTA, CDR2 FQGNSA. CDR3 size: 18 residues. J was trimmed by 7 bases and V by 4 bases; bases with no gene match: 16. Using immunoSEQ multiplex PCR, the repertoire was profiled, and TCRdb retains in-frame clones only, with some absent. The sample includes approximately 730,000 clones, 80% to 90% seen only once; the top ten take 0.0095% to 0.011%. This clone was recorded a few times. These data also formed part of another study, on human thymus T cells. That source reports: V and J gene usage appeared biased in thymic and blood repertoires.

The rearrangement joins TRBV7-2 to TRBJ2-1; TRBD2 matches at 10 bases. This receptor was identified in a girl under three years old with a congenital heart defect. Sample: thymocytes. The CDR3 DNA follows: TGTGCCAGCAGCTCCCGGGGTAGCGGGGGGCGGATTGGGAATGAGCAGTTCTTC. Protein sequence: CASSSRGSGGRIGNEQFF.